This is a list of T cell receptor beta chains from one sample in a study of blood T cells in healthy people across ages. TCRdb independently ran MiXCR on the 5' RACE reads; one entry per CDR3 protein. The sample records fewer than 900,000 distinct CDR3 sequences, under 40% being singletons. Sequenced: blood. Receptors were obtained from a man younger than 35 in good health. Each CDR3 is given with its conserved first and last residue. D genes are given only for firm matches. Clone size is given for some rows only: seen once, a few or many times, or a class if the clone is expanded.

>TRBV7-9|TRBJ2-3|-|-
CASSSPDWADTQYF
TGTGCCAGCAGCTCCCCCGATTGGGCAGATACGCAGTATTTT
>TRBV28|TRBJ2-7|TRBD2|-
CASSSGLARIYEQYF
TGTGCCAGCAGTTCCGGACTAGCAAGAATCTACGAGCAGTACTTC
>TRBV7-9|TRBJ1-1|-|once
CASSAAGETNTEAFF
TGTGCCAGCAGCGCGGCAGGCGAAACGAACACTGAAGCTTTCTTT
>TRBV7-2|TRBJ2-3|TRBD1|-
CASSSTGGGDTQYF
TGTGCCAGCAGTTCTACAGGGGGCGGGGATACGCAGTATTTT
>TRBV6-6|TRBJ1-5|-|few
CASSGRGRDGDQPQHF
TGTGCCAGCAGTGGACGGGGCAGGGATGGGGATCAGCCCCAGCATTTT
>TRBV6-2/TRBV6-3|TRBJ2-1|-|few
CAIRSPWGGEQFF
TGTGCCATCCGTTCTCCTTGGGGTGGGGAGCAGTTCTTC
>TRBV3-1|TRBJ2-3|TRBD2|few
CASAPPRLASMVSAQYF
TGTGCCAGCGCCCCGCCCCGACTAGCCTCAATGGTCTCGGCGCAGTATTTT
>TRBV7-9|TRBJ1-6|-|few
CASSLGYTPQPLHF
TGTGCCAGCAGCTTAGGGTATACCCCTCAGCCCCTCCACTTT
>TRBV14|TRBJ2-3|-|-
CASSQETEGDTQYF
TGTGCCAGCAGCCAAGAGACTGAGGGGGATACGCAGTATTTT
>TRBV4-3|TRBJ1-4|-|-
CVSSQDNGVGEKLFF
TGCGTCAGCAGCCAAGATAACGGTGTCGGGGAAAAACTGTTTTTT